One sample yielded the 11 T cell receptor beta chains listed below, sequenced in a study of T-cell memory formation after mild COVID-19. MiXCR, applied by TCRdb to the 5' RACE reads, yields one record per CDR3 protein. Seen here are about 310,000 distinct CDR3 sequences, roughly 21% observed once, and the top ten hold approximately 21%. The sequenced sample was PBMCs or a T cell subset sorted from them (not recorded which). The receptors derive from a man aged 18 to 29 who had mild COVID-19 (a few samples of this study predate the infection). Cell type and time point are not known.

This clonotype was observed once. The chain links TRBV6-6 to TRBJ1-1; D not certain. Germline CDR1 reads MNHNY; CDR2 reads SVGAGI (reference sequence). The germline V and J ends were trimmed by 5 bases and 1 base, with 14 bases remaining between them. This CDR3 contains 15 residues. The CDR3 loop is CASSAPSDGNTEAFF. As DNA, the CDR3 is TGTGCCAGCAGTGCACCCTCGGACGGGAACACTGAAGCTTTCTTT.

V and J are TRBV7-2 and TRBJ1-3; no clear D gene. This CDR3 is built from 16 residues. V was cut by 5 bases and J by 2 bases, with 16 bases left in between. Germline CDR1 SGHTA, CDR2 FQGNSA. Here the CDR3 reads CASSPQVGVPGNTIYF. The CDR3 DNA is TGTGCCAGCAGCCCCCAAGTAGGAGTCCCTGGAAACACCATATATTTT.

This clonotype has more than one count but fewer than ten. The chain combines TRBV20-1 with TRBJ2-2; D not resolved. Trimming stripped 4 bases from V and 5 bases from J, with 8 bases between. The CDR3 loop spans 12 amino acids. Germline values: CDR1 DFQATT, CDR2 SNEGSKA (reference sequence). CDR3 nucleotides: TGCAGTGCTACCCGATGGACCGGGGAGCTGTTTTTT. Its translation is CSATRWTGELFF.

V gene TRBV6-5 combines with J gene TRBJ1-5; D not certain. V was pared by 6 bases and J by 6 bases, with 21 bases between. The CDR3 totals 16 residues. Per the germline V gene, CDR1 is MNHEY and CDR2 is SVGAGI. The CDR3 nucleotides are TGTGCCAGCAGATCGATGGGTTCGGCGAAGCTTCAGCCCCAGCATTTT. It encodes CASRSMGSAKLQPQHF.

This clonotype appeared a few times. DNA of the CDR3: TGTGCCAGCGTCTTCCACACTGAAGCTTTCTTT. Translation gives CASVFHTEAFF. The rearrangement links TRBV6-2 or TRBV6-3 to TRBJ1-1; D is undetermined. Germline V gene lookup returns CDR1 MNHEY and CDR2 SVGEGT. This CDR3 has 11 amino acids. Trimming stripped 8 bases from V and 3 bases from J, with 7 bases between.

This clonotype was picked up many times. The J gene is TRBJ2-5, the V gene TRBV5-1, with no clear D. From germline, CDR1 is SGHRS and CDR2 YFSETQ. The CDR3 length is 15 residues. The V end lost 1 base, the J end lost 5 bases, and 15 bases lay between the germline ends. CDR3 nucleotide sequence: TGCGCCAGCAGCTTGTCCCAGCCGGGCCTGGAGACCCAGTACTTC. Amino acid sequence: CASSLSQPGLETQYF.

This CDR3 reads CASSLGGEVVNTEAFF. CDR3 coding DNA: TGTGCCAGCAGTTTGGGAGGGGAAGTGGTGAACACTGAAGCTTTCTTT. The V gene is TRBV27, the J gene TRBJ1-1; D may be TRBD1 (5 bases). V lost 3 bases and J lost 0, with 14 bases in between. Per the germline V gene, CDR1 is MNHEY and CDR2 is SMNVEV (reference sequence). The CDR3 is made up of 16 amino acids.

The genes are TRBV9 and TRBJ2-3, with D hard to call. V gave up 4 bases and J gave up 6 bases, with 12 bases separating them. Germline loops: CDR1 SGDLS, CDR2 YYNGEE. The CDR3 is 13 amino acids. For the CDR3, the DNA is TGTGCCAGCAGCCCAGGTGGGCTGGATACGCAGTATTTT. Encoded protein: CASSPGGLDTQYF. The whole variable domain, filled in from reference TRBV9 and TRBJ2-3, reads DSGVTQTPKHLITATGQRVTLRCSPRSGDLSVYWYQQSLDQGLQFLIQYYNGEERAKGNILERFSAQQFPDLHSELNLSSLELGDSALYFCASSPGGLDTQYFGPGTRLTVL.

The chain joins TRBV20-1 to TRBJ1-2; 8 bases map to TRBD1. The junction had 4 bases not matched to a gene; V was cut back by 6 bases and J by 4 bases. Germline assignment: CDR1 DFQATT and CDR2 SNEGSKA (reference sequence). The CDR3 length is 12 residues. The CDR3 DNA reads TGCAGTGCCGGGGGACAGGTCTATGGCTACACCTTC. Its protein product is CSAGGQVYGYTF.

This clonotype occurred many times. The J gene is TRBJ1-1, the V gene TRBV20-1; D is undetermined. Germline V gives CDR1 DFQATT, CDR2 SNEGSKA (reference sequence). Trimming shortened V by 3 bases and J by 0 bases, and 11 bases separated the two germline ends. The CDR3 spans 14 residues. CDR3 DNA: TGCAGTGCTAGTCCCGGCTACATGAACACTGAAGCTTTCTTT. This encodes CSASPGYMNTEAFF.

In its sample, this clonotype was seen many times. The gene calls are TRBV4-3 and TRBJ2-3; maybe TRBD2 (5 bases). From germline, CDR1 is LGHNA and CDR2 YSLEER. This CDR3 is built from 15 residues. The V gene lost 0 bases and the J gene lost 6 bases, with 13 bases spanning the gap. Written as DNA, the CDR3 is TGCGCCAGCAGCCAAGATAACTCGCCGGGGGATACGCAGTATTTT. The encoded protein is CASSQDNSPGDTQYF.